Shown below are 22 T cell receptor beta chains from a single sample sequenced in a study of response to subunit inactivated influenza vaccine. TCRdb re-called the RT-PCR reads through MiXCR, storing one row per CDR3 protein. The table lists around 570,000 distinct CDR3 sequences, about 8% of them singletons, with around 13% in the top ten. The starting material was PBMCs from blood, obtained around 2 years after vaccination. The source of these receptors is a man aged 45 to 70 who received an inactivated influenza vaccine.

This clonotype occurred many times. The chain combines TRBV5-6 with TRBJ2-1, with 11 positions matching TRBD2. CDR1 and CDR2 (germline): SGHDT, YYEEEE. With V trimmed by 4 bases and J by 9 bases, 12 bases remained unmatched. This CDR3 contains 16 residues. CDR3 in DNA: TGTGCCAGCAGCGCTATACTAGCGGGAGTTGATCGTGAGCAGTTCTTC. This translates into CASSAILAGVDREQFF.

V usage is TRBV7-6 and J usage is TRBJ2-5; no reliable D call. There are 13 residues in the CDR3. Germline CDR1 reads SGHVS; CDR2 reads FNYEAQ. The V and J ends lost 7 bases and 1 base respectively, with 10 bases between them. In nucleotides, the CDR3 is TGTGCCAGCACCCTAGGGCCCCAAGAGACCCAGTACTTC. It translates to CASTLGPQETQYF.

This clonotype has a handful of counts. DNA of the CDR3: TGTGCCAGCAGCCAACAGGGAATCGACTATGGCTACACCTTC. It translates to CASSQQGIDYGYTF. This chain joins TRBV3-1 and TRBJ1-2; tentatively, D is TRBD1 (5 bases). V gave up 2 bases and J gave up 3 bases, with 10 bases separating them. CDR3 length: 14 residues. From germline, CDR1 is LGHDT and CDR2 YNNKEL (reference sequence).

The sample holds many counts of this clonotype. V is TRBV20-1 and J is TRBJ2-3; TRBD2 is a possible D gene (7 bases). CDR1 is DFQATT and CDR2 is SNEGSKA in the germline V gene (reference sequence). The CDR3 covers 15 residues. Trimming removed 6 bases from V and 5 bases from J, with 21 bases in between. The CDR3 bases are TGCAGTGCCGAAAAATCGGGGGGCCTAGGAGATACGCAGTATTTT. Translating it yields CSAEKSGGLGDTQYF.

The chain carries TRBV18 and TRBJ2-3, with D perhaps TRBD1 (6 bases). With 5 bases removed from V and 2 bases from J, the gap between germline ends came to 11 bases. CDR3 length: 14 residues. Germline V gene sequence: CDR1 KGHSH, CDR2 LQKENI. CDR3 in DNA: TGTGCCAGCTCAACCGGACAGTCCACAGATACGCAGTATTTT. Translating gives CASSTGQSTDTQYF.

This clonotype was observed a handful of times. This chain links TRBV12-3 or TRBV12-4 with TRBJ2-1; TRBD2 is a possible D gene (6 bases). The CDR3 contains 13 residues. V was clipped by 5 bases and J by 5 bases, with 10 bases between them. The CDR3 nucleotides read TGTGCCAGCAGTCTGGGGGGACACAATGAGCAGTTCTTC. It translates to CASSLGGHNEQFF.

This chain joins TRBV12-3 or TRBV12-4 and TRBJ2-3; D unresolved. The CDR3 is made up of 15 amino acids. Trimming removed 4 bases at V and 0 bases at J, with 11 bases between. The CDR3 here is CASSSLAGSTDTQYF. Here the CDR3 DNA reads TGTGCCAGCAGTTCCTTAGCCGGTAGCACAGATACGCAGTATTTT.

This clonotype was counted many times. Written as DNA, the CDR3 is TGTGCCAGCAGTCCCGGGACAGGGGGAAGGGGTCAGCCCCAGCATTTT. Translating gives CASSPGTGGRGQPQHF. The rearrangement links TRBV6-1 to TRBJ1-5, with TRBD1 identical over 11 bases. Germline assignment: CDR1 MNHNS and CDR2 SASEGT. After removal of 5 bases from V and 6 bases from J, the junction contained 9 bases not matched to a gene. CDR3 length equals 16 residues.

J is TRBJ2-3 and V is TRBV2, with TRBD2 identical over 11 bases. V lost 0 bases, J lost 10 bases, and 3 bases stayed unmatched. The CDR3 contains 14 residues. Germline V gene sequence: CDR1 SNHLY, CDR2 FYNNEI. The DNA for the CDR3 is TGTGCCAGCAGTGAAGCCACTAGCGGGGGTTCGCAGTATTTT. This encodes CASSEATSGGSQYF.

This clonotype has at least ten counts. The rearrangement joins TRBV20-1 to TRBJ2-7, with 7 bases fitting TRBD1. This CDR3 is 13 amino acids long. V lost 5 bases, J lost 0 bases, and 4 bases stayed unmatched. Germline lookup yields CDR1 DFQATT and CDR2 SNEGSKA (reference sequence). CDR3 sequence: CSAPTGTSYEQYF. CDR3 nucleotide sequence: TGCAGTGCTCCGACAGGGACCTCCTACGAGCAGTACTTC.

This clonotype was observed a few times. The V call is TRBV7-2, the J call TRBJ1-2; a weak D match, TRBD1 (5 bases). CDR1 and CDR2 (germline): SGHTA, FQGNSA. The CDR3 runs 15 residues. V gave up 3 bases and J gave up 8 bases, with 19 bases separating them. In DNA, the CDR3 is TGTGCCAGCAGCTTCTCCACCGGGGCCCGGGAAGGCTACACCTTC. It translates to CASSFSTGAREGYTF.

This clonotype has more than one count but fewer than ten. The chain is built from TRBV6-1 and TRBJ2-2; 11 bases match TRBD2. CDR1 and CDR2 (germline): MNHNS, SASEGT. This CDR3 contains 20 residues. V lost 4 bases and J lost 3; bases outside the gene matches: 16. Here the CDR3 DNA reads TGTGCCAGCAGTGGTTTTCGAGTAGCGGGAGGGCCTAAGGACACCGGGGAGCTGTTTTTT. This translates into CASSGFRVAGGPKDTGELFF.

The V gene is TRBV20-1, the J gene TRBJ2-2, with TRBD1 matching 9 bases. Looked up from germline, CDR1 is DFQATT and CDR2 is SNEGSKA (reference sequence). This CDR3 is built from 16 residues. V lost 6 bases and J lost 2; bases outside the gene matches: 10. The CDR3 DNA reads as TGCAGTGCAAATCCTACAGGGGGCACAAACACCGGGGAGCTGTTTTTT. Its translation is CSANPTGGTNTGELFF.

This clonotype showed up many times. Relative to the germline gene, one junction end is altered; a read error may explain this. The chain uses TRBV5-1 and TRBJ1-1; D ambiguous. Germline V gene lookup returns CDR1 SGHRS and CDR2 YFSETQ. The CDR3 runs to 14 residues. CDR3 protein: CASSLGRLNTEAFF. CDR3 DNA sequence: TGTGCCAGCAGTTTAGGACGGCTGAACACTGAAGCTTTCTTT.

This clonotype was found a few times. V and J are TRBV7-2 and TRBJ2-5, with D possibly TRBD2 on 5 matching bases. V lost 1 base, J lost 5 bases, and 11 bases lay in between. Germline V gene lookup returns CDR1 SGHTA and CDR2 FQGNSA. The CDR3 has 14 amino acids. CDR3 region: CASSLVGIGETQYF. In nucleotides, the CDR3 is TGTGCCAGCAGCTTAGTCGGGATAGGGGAGACCCAGTACTTC. The full variable domain, completed using reference TRBV7-2 and TRBJ2-5, is GAGVSQSPSNKVTEKGKDVELRCDPISGHTALYWYRQSLGQGLEFLIYFQGNSAPDKSGLPSDRFSAERTGGSVSTLTIQRTQQEDSAVYLCASSLVGIGETQYFGPGTRLLVL.

Ten or more counts support this clonotype. This sequence joins TRBV20-1 and TRBJ2-1; 9 positions match TRBD2. The CDR3 is 15 residues long. Germline loops: CDR1 DFQATT, CDR2 SNEGSKA (reference sequence). The V gene end was trimmed by 5 bases and the J gene end by 4 bases; junction bases not matched to a gene: 9. The CDR3 here is CSAQQTSGLYNEQFF. CDR3 bases: TGCAGTGCTCAGCAGACTAGCGGCCTATACAATGAGCAGTTCTTC.

The rearrangement uses TRBV12-3 or TRBV12-4 and TRBJ2-2; TRBD2 aligns across 15 bases. V lost 7 bases and J lost 7; bases outside the gene matches: 7. This CDR3 contains 16 residues. This CDR3 reads CASTGTSGGRYGELFF. CDR3 DNA sequence: TGTGCCAGCACCGGGACTAGCGGGGGGAGATACGGGGAGCTGTTTTTT.

This clonotype was counted only a few times. The V gene is TRBV6-4, the J gene TRBJ1-1, with D perhaps matching TRBD1 (5 bases). The V end was cut by 0 bases, the J end by 3 bases, with 8 bases between. Germline V gene lookup returns CDR1 MRHNA and CDR2 SNTAGT. The CDR3 has 14 residues. The DNA for the CDR3 is TGTGCCAGCAGTGACTCCGGCAGGGACACTGAAGCTTTCTTT. Protein: CASSDSGRDTEAFF.

The rearrangement uses TRBV20-1 and TRBJ2-7; no definite D call. Per the germline V gene, CDR1 is DFQATT and CDR2 is SNEGSKA (reference sequence). The CDR3 loop spans 16 amino acids. Trimming shortened V by 0 bases and J by 3 bases, and 18 bases separated the two germline ends. CDR3 nucleotide sequence: TGCAGTGCTAGAGACCTAAACCCAGACGGATTCTACGAGCAGTACTTC. It encodes CSARDLNPDGFYEQYF.

V usage is TRBV28 and J usage is TRBJ2-5; TRBD2 might be the D (6 bases). V was pared by 3 bases and J by 6 bases, with 11 bases between. The CDR3 extends over 13 amino acids. Germline V gene lookup returns CDR1 MDHEN and CDR2 SYDVKM. The CDR3 sequence is CASSLGGMKTQYF. In nucleotides, the CDR3 is TGTGCCAGCAGTTTGGGAGGTATGAAGACCCAGTACTTC.

CDR3 DNA: TGTGCCAGCAGTTTGACCGGACAGGGAAACTATGGCTACACCTTC. It is translated as CASSLTGQGNYGYTF. The rearrangement links TRBV6-2 or TRBV6-3 to TRBJ1-2; 8 bases are shared with TRBD1. The CDR3 consists of 15 residues. The V gene's germline CDR1 is MNHEY and CDR2 SVGEGT. Germline trimming cut 4 bases from V and 2 bases from J; bases unmatched to any gene: 6.

The gene calls are TRBV11-2 and TRBJ2-1; tentatively, D is TRBD2 (5 bases). The germline CDR1 and CDR2 sequences are SGHAT and FQNNGV. The CDR3 contains 13 residues. The V and J ends lost 4 bases and 8 bases respectively, with 12 bases between them. Here the CDR3 DNA reads TGTGCCAGCAGCTCTATACGGGGTCATGAGCAGTTCTTC. This codes for CASSSIRGHEQFF.